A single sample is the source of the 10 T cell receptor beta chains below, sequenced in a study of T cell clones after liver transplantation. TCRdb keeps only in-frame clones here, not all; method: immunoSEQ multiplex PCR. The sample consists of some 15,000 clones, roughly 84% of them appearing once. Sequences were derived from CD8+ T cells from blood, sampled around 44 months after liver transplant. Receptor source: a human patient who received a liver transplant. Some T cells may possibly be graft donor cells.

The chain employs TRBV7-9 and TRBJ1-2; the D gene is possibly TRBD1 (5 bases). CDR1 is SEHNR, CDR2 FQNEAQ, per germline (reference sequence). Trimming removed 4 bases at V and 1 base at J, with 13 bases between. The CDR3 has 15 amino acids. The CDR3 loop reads CASSSLMTVNYGYTF. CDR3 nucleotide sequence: TGTGCCAGCAGCTCCTTAATGACAGTTAACTATGGCTACACCTTC.

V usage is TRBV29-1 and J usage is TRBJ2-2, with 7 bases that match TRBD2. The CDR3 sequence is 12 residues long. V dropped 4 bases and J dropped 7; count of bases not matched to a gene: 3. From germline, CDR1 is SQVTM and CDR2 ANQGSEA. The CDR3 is CSVAGGGGELFF. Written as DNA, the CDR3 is TGCAGCGTTGCGGGGGGTGGCGGGGAGCTGTTTTTT.

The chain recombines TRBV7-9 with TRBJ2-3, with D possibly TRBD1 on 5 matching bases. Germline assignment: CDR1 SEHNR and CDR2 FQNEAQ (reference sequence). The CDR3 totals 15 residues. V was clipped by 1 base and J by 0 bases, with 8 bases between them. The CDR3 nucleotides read TGTGCCAGCAGCTTAGAAGGGGCCAGCACAGATACGCAGTATTTT. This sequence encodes CASSLEGASTDTQYF.

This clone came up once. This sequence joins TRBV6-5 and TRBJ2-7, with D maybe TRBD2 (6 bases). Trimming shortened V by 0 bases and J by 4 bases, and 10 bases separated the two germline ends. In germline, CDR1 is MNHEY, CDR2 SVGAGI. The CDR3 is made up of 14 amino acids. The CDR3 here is CASSYSLEGYEQYF. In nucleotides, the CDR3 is TGTGCCAGCAGTTACTCGTTGGAGGGATACGAGCAGTACTTC.

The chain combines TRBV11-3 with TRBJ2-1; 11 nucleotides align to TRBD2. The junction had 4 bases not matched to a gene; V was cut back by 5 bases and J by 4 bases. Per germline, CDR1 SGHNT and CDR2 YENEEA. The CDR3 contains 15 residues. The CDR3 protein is CASSLLAGGYNEQFF. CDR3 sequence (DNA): TGTGCCAGCAGCCTTCTAGCGGGAGGTTACAATGAGCAGTTCTTC.

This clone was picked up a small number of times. As DNA, the CDR3 is TGTGCCAGCAGTGACTCGGGGGGTAACACCGGGGAGCTGTTTTTT. Translated: CASSDSGGNTGELFF. J is TRBJ2-2 and V is TRBV6-4; weak D call: TRBD2 (6 bases). The CDR3 is 15 amino acids. V lost 0 bases and J 2 bases, leaving 7 bases between the germline ends. Per germline, CDR1 MRHNA and CDR2 SNTAGT.

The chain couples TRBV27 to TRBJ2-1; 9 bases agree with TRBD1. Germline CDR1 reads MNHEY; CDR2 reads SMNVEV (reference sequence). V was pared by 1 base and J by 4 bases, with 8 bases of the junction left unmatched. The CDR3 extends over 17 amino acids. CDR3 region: CASSLFPSGQGYNEQFF. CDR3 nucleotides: TGTGCCAGCAGTTTATTTCCGTCGGGACAGGGATACAATGAGCAGTTCTTC.

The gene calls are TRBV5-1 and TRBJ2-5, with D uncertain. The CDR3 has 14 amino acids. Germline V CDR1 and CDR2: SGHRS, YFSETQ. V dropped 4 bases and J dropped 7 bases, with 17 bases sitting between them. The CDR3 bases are TGCGCCAGCAGCCCGGTATATCCCGAGGTGACCCAGTACTTC. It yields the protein CASSPVYPEVTQYF.

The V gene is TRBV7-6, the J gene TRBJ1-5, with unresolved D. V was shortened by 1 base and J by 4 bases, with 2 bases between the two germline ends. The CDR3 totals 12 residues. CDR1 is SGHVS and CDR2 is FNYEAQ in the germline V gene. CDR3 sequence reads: CASSLGNQPQHF. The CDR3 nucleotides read TGTGCCAGCAGCTTAGGAAATCAGCCCCAGCATTTT.

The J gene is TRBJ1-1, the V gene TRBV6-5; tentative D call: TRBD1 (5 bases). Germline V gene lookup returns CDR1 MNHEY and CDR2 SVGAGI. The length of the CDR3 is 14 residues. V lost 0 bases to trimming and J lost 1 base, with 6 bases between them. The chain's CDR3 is CASSYSGGNTEAFF. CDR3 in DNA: TGTGCCAGCAGTTACTCGGGGGGGAACACTGAAGCTTTCTTT.